The entry below describes one T cell receptor (beta chain). Its antigen is undetermined. These data are taken from a study of T cells in Graves' hyperthyroidism and ophthalmopathy. The V end was cut by 6 bases, the J end by 8 bases, with 17 bases between. The CDR3 covers 14 residues. Per the germline V gene, CDR1 is LNHDA and CDR2 is SQIVND (reference sequence). Study-level findings and limits: Appearing also in blood were most of the thyroid clonotypes expanded above 0.001.

TCR beta CDR3 region amplification was performed from RNA transcripts. TCR CDR3 underwent first-round RT-PCR with the HTBI primer set. MiXCR, run by TCRdb on the multiplex PCR reads, gives a single entry per CDR3 protein. The data show more than 550,000 distinct CDR3 sequences, approximately 15% seen once. Calling Graves' hyperthyroidism stable meant ophthalmopathy did not progress within 18 months. Input material: blood. V and J are TRBV19 and TRBJ1-5; D not resolved. This TCR was recovered from a man aged 45-65 years with Graves' hyperthyroidism. The CDR3 bases are TGTGCCAGTAGACTACACGATGGAGGAAAGCCCCAGCATTTT. Residues: CASRLHDGGKPQHF.